This TCR beta chain is from a study of patients and donors after allogeneic stem cell transplantation (TCRdb year 2020). This clonotype turned up a few times. Its antigen specificity is not known. Base-call qualities are not available, and no considerably larger clone is one nucleotide away. The V end loses 6 bases and the J end loses 5 bases, and a stretch of 13 bases separates them. Based on the germline V gene, the CDR1 and CDR2 sequences are MNHEY and SVGAGI. Taken from cysteine to phenylalanine, the CDR3 has 13 residues. The only DNA kept is the CDR3, 39 bases in frame from the first base. The library was prepared using RT-PCR. Sequencing used a NextSeq 550. TCRdb reprocessing: public reads trimmed at Q25 with fastp, clones called with MiXCR, in-frame beta chains kept. Rows with a matching CDR3 protein are joined into one entry that keeps the most common DNA and genes. A total of some 150,000 distinct CDR3 sequences appear in this sample, about two fifths of them only once. The ten largest clones capture around 50% of the sample.

This TCR was sampled from a human donor who was either an allogeneic HSCT recipient or a stem cell or donor lymphocyte infusion donor (not recorded which). It is not recorded whose cells these are; they may come from a transplant donor. The sequenced sample consisted of blood, either unsorted or a sorted T cell fraction (not recorded which). The rearranged chain carries TRBV6-5 and TRBJ1-1, and perhaps TRBD1 as D gene, on 6 matching bases. The CDR3 loop reads CASRKKQGTEAFF. The base sequence is TGTGCCAGCAGAAAGAAACAGGGAACTGAAGCTTTCTTT.